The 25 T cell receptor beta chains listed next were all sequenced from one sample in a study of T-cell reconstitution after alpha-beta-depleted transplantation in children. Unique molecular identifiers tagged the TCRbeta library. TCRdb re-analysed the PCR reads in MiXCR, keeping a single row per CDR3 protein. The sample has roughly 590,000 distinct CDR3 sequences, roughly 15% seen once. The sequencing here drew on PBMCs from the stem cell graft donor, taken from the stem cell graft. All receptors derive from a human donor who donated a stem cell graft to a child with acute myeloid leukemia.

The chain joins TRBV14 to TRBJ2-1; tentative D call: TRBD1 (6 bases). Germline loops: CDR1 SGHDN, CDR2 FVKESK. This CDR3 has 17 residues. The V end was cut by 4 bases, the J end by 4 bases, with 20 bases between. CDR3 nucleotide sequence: TGTGCCAGCAGCCGACACAGGGCCTCTCAGCTTTACAATGAGCAGTTCTTC. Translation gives CASSRHRASQLYNEQFF.

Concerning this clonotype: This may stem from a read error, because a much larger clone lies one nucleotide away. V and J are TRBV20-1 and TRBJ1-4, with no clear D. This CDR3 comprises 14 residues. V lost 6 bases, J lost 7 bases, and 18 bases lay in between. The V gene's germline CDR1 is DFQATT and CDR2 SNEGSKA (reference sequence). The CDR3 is CSAATAQDLEKLFF. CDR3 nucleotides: TGCAGTGCAGCCACAGCCCAGGACCTTGAAAAACTGTTTTTT.

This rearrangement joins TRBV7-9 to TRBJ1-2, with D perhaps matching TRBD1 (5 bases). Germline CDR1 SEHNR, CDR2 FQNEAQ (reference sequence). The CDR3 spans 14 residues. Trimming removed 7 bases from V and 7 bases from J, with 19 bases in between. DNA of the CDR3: TGTGCCAGCAACTCGATCGGGACGTCGAGTGGCTACACCTTC. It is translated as CASNSIGTSSGYTF.

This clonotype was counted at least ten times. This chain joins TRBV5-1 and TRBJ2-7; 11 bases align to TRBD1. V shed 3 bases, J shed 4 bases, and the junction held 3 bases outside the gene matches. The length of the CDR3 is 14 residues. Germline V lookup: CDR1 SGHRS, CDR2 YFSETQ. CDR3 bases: TGCGCCAGCAGCTCCGGACAGGGGGCGTACGAGCAGTACTTC. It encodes CASSSGQGAYEQYF.

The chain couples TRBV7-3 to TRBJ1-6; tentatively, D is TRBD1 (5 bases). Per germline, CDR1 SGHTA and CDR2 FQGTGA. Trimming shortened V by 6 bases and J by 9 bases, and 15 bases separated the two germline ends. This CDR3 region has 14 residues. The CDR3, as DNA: TGTGCCAGCAGTCCAGGGATATTAGGTTCACCCCTCCACTTT. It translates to CASSPGILGSPLHF.

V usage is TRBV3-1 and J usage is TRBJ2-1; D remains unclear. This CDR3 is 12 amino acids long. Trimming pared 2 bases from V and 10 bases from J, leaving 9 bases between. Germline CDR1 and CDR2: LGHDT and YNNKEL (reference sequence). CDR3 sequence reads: CASSQNIVEQFF. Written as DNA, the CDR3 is TGTGCCAGCAGCCAAAACATCGTGGAGCAGTTCTTC.

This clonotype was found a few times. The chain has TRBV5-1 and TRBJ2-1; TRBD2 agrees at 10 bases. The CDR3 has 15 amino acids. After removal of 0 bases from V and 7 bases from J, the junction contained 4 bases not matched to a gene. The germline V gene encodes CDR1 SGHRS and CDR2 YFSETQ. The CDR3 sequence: CASSLVLAGRNEQFF. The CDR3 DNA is TGCGCCAGCAGCTTGGTACTAGCGGGGCGGAATGAGCAGTTCTTC.

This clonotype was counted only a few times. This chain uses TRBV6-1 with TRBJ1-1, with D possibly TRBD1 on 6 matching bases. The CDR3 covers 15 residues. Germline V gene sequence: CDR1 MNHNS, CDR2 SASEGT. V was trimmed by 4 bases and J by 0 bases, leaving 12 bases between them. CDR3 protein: CASSVDRNMNTEAFF. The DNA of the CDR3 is TGTGCCAGCAGTGTTGACAGGAATATGAACACTGAAGCTTTCTTT.

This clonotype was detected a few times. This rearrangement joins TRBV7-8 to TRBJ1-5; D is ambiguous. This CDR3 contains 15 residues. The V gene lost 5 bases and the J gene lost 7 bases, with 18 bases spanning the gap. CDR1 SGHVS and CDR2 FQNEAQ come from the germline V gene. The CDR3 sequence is CASSDTTEFRQPQHF. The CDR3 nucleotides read TGTGCCAGCAGCGATACGACCGAGTTTCGGCAGCCCCAGCATTTT. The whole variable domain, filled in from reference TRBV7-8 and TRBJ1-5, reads GAGVSQSPRYKVAKRGQDVALRCDPISGHVSLFWYQQALGQGPEFLTYFQNEAQLDKSGLPSDRFFAERPEGSVSTLKIQRTQQEDSAVYLCASSDTTEFRQPQHFGDGTRLSIL.

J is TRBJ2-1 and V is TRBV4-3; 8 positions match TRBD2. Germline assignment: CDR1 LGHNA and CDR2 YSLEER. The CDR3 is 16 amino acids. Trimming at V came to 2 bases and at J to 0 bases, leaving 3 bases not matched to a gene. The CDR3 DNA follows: TGCGCCAGCAGCCAAACCGGGGGGGTCTCCTACAATGAGCAGTTCTTC. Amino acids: CASSQTGGVSYNEQFF.

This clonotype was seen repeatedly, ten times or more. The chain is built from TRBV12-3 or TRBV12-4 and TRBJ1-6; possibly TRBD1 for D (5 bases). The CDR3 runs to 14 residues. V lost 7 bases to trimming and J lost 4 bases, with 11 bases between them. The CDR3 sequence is CASTFRGYNSPLHF. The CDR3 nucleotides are TGTGCCAGCACTTTTAGGGGTTATAATTCACCCCTCCACTTT.

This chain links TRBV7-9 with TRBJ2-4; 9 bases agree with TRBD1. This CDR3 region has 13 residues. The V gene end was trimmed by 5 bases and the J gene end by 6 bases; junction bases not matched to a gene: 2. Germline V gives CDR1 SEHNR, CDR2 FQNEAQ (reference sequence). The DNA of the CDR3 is TGTGCCAGCAGCACGGACAGGGGAAACATTCAGTACTTC. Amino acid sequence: CASSTDRGNIQYF.

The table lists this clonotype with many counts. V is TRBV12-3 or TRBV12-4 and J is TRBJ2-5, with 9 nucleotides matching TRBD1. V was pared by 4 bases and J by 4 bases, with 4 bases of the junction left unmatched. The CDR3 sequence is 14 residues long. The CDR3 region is CASSSGTGRETQYF. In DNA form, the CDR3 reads TGTGCCAGCAGTTCGGGGACAGGGAGAGAGACCCAGTACTTC.

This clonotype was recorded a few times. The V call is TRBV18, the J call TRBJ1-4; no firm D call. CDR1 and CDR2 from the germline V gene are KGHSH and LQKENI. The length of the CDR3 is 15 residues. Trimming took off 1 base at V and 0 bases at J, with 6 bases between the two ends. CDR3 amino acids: CASSPLPATNEKLFF. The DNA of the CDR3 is TGTGCCAGCTCACCACTGCCAGCAACTAATGAAAAACTGTTTTTT. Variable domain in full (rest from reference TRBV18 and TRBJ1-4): NAGVMQNPRHLVRRRGQEARLRCSPMKGHSHVYWYRQLPEEGLKFMVYLQKENIIDESGMPKERFSAEFPKEGPSILRIQQVVRGDSAAYFCASSPLPATNEKLFFGSGTQLSVL.

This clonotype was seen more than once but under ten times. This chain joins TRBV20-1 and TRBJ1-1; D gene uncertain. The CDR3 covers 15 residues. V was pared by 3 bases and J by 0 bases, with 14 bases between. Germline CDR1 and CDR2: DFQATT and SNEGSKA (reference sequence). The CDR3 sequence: CSASRDSTVNTEAFF. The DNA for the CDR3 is TGCAGTGCTAGTAGGGATAGCACCGTGAACACTGAAGCTTTCTTT.

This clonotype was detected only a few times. The CDR3 sequence is CASSLVMGEETQYF. DNA of the CDR3: TGTGCCAGCAGCTTAGTGATGGGCGAAGAGACCCAGTACTTC. The genes are TRBV11-2 and TRBJ2-5; no definite D call. Germline V lookup: CDR1 SGHAT, CDR2 FQNNGV. CDR3 length: 14 residues. The V and J ends lost 1 base and 3 bases respectively, with 9 bases between them.

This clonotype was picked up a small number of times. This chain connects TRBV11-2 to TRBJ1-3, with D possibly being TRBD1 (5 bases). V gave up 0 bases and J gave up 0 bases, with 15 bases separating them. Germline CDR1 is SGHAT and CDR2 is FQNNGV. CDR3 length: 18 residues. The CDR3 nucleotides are TGTGCCAGCAGCTTAGATTCGGGACCCAAAAGCTCTGGAAACACCATATATTTT. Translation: CASSLDSGPKSSGNTIYF. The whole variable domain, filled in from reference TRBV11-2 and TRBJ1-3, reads EAGVAQSPRYKIIEKRQSVAFWCNPISGHATLYWYQQILGQGPKLLIQFQNNGVVDDSQLPKDRFSAERLKGVDSTLKIQPAKLEDSAVYLCASSLDSGPKSSGNTIYFGEGSWLTVV.

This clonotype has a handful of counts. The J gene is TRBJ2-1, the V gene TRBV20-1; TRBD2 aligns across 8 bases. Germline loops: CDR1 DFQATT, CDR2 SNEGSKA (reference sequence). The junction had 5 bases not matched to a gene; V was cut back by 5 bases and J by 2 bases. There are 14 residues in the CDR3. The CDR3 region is CSAEGRGAYNEQFF. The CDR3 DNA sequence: TGCAGTGCTGAGGGGCGGGGGGCCTACAATGAGCAGTTCTTC.

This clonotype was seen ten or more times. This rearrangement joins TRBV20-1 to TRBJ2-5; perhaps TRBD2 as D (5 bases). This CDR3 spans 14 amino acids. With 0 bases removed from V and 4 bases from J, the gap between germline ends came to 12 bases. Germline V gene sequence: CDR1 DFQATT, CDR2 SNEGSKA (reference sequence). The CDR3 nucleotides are TGCAGTGCTAGAGATTCGGCTAGCTCAGAGACCCAGTACTTC. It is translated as CSARDSASSETQYF.

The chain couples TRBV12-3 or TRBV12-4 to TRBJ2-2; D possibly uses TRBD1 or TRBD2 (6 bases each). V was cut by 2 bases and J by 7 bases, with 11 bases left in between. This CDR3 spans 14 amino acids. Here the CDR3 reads CASSLRGENGELFF. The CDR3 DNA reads TGTGCCAGCAGTTTAAGGGGGGAAAACGGGGAGCTGTTTTTT.

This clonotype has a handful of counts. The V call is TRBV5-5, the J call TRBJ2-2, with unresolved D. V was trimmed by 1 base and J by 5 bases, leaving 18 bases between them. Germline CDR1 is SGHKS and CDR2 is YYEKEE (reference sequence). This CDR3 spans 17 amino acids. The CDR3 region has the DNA TGTGCCAGCAGCTTGTCTGGTCAATCTGGTGGGACCGGGGAGCTGTTTTTT. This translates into CASSLSGQSGGTGELFF.

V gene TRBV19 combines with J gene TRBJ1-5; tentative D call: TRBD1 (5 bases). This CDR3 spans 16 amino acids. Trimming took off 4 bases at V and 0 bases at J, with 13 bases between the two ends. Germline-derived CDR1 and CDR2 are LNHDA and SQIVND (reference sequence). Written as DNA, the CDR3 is TGTGCCAGTAGTAACCAAGGACAATATAGCAATCAGCCCCAGCATTTT. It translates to CASSNQGQYSNQPQHF.

CDR3 sequence: CASSLGSTGELFF. The CDR3 nucleotides are TGTGCCAGCAGCTTAGGTAGCACCGGGGAGCTGTTTTTT. This chain connects TRBV7-6 to TRBJ2-2; D is uncertain. This CDR3 has 13 residues. V lost 1 base and J 4 bases, leaving 4 bases between the germline ends. Germline CDR1 is SGHVS and CDR2 is FNYEAQ.

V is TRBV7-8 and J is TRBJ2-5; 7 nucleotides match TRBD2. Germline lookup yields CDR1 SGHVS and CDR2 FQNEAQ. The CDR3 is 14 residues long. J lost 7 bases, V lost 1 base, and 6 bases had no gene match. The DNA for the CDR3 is TGTGCCAGCAGCTTAGTTCGCGGGGAGGGGACCCAGTACTTC. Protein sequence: CASSLVRGEGTQYF.

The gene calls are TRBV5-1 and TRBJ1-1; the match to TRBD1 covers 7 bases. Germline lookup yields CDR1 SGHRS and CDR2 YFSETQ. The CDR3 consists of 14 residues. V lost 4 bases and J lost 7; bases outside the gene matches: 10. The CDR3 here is CASSASGGQNEAFF. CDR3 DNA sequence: TGCGCCAGCAGCGCCTCAGGGGGTCAGAATGAAGCTTTCTTT.